The rows below give T cell receptor beta chains drawn from one sample of a study of blood T cells in healthy people across ages. One entry per CDR3 protein results from TCRdb running MiXCR on the 5' RACE reads. This table holds some 1.4 million distinct CDR3 sequences, around 39% found once. Specimen: blood. The receptor set was obtained from a woman between 18 and 29 years old in good health. Each CDR3 is given with its conserved first and last residue. Fields, in order: clone size, V gene, D gene, J gene, CDR3 DNA, CDR3 protein. A D gene is named only where the DNA matches it firmly. Clone size is shown for a subset of rows, as once, few, many or a class of expanded clone.

abundance: few; v_gene: TRBV7-9; d_gene: -; j_gene: TRBJ1-4; CDR3nt: TGTGCCAGCGATGAGGGCATCAAGTCTGCTAATGAAAAACTGTTTTTT; CDR3aa: CASDEGIKSANEKLFF
abundance: -; v_gene: TRBV5-1; d_gene: TRBD1; j_gene: TRBJ2-5; CDR3nt: TGCGCCAGCAGCTCGGTAGGGACAGCCCAAGAGACCCAGTACTTC; CDR3aa: CASSSVGTAQETQYF
abundance: -; v_gene: TRBV18; d_gene: -; j_gene: TRBJ1-2; CDR3nt: TGTGCCAGCCAAATTCCGGGGCTCTATGGCTACACCTTC; CDR3aa: CASQIPGLYGYTF
abundance: -; v_gene: TRBV6-1; d_gene: TRBD2; j_gene: TRBJ2-7; CDR3nt: TGTGCCAGCATCCGGAGCCAACTAGCGGGAGAGTTCGGTAACGAGCAGTACTTC; CDR3aa: CASIRSQLAGEFGNEQYF
abundance: many; v_gene: TRBV5-1; d_gene: TRBD1; j_gene: TRBJ1-5; CDR3nt: TGCGCCAGCAGCTTGACAGGGGGCGATCAGCCCCAGCATTTT; CDR3aa: CASSLTGGDQPQHF
abundance: once; v_gene: TRBV2; d_gene: -; j_gene: TRBJ2-2; CDR3nt: TGTGCCAGCAGTGAACTTCAGGGCCCCAGCGGGGAGCTGTTTTTT; CDR3aa: CASSELQGPSGELFF
abundance: few; v_gene: TRBV10-3; d_gene: -; j_gene: TRBJ2-1; CDR3nt: TGTGCCATCAGTGCGGCTAGCGACGATGAGCAGTTCTTC; CDR3aa: CAISAASDDEQFF
abundance: -; v_gene: TRBV6-1; d_gene: TRBD1; j_gene: TRBJ2-7; CDR3nt: TGTGCCGGTTCCAAGGGGGACAGGGCGTTATACGAGCAGTACTTC; CDR3aa: CAGSKGDRALYEQYF
abundance: -; v_gene: TRBV7-4; d_gene: TRBD2; j_gene: TRBJ2-7; CDR3nt: TGTGCCAGCAGCCCTCTCAGCGGGGGGGCCCAGTACGAGCAGTACTTC; CDR3aa: CASSPLSGGAQYEQYF
abundance: few; v_gene: TRBV18; d_gene: -; j_gene: TRBJ2-5; CDR3nt: TGTGCCAGCTCACCACCGTGGGGAGAAGAGACCCAGTACTTC; CDR3aa: CASSPPWGEETQYF
abundance: -; v_gene: TRBV11-2; d_gene: TRBD1; j_gene: TRBJ2-7; CDR3nt: TGTGCCAGCAGCATCGACTACAGGGGGCCCTACGAGCAGTACTTC; CDR3aa: CASSIDYRGPYEQYF
abundance: -; v_gene: TRBV2; d_gene: TRBD2; j_gene: TRBJ2-1; CDR3nt: TGTGCCAGCAGAGATAGCGGGGGGGCGTGGAATGAGCAGTTCTTC; CDR3aa: CASRDSGGAWNEQFF
abundance: -; v_gene: TRBV6-1; d_gene: -; j_gene: TRBJ1-2; CDR3nt: TGTGCCAGCAGTGACCTGGAAGTCAACTATGGCTACACCTTC; CDR3aa: CASSDLEVNYGYTF
abundance: -; v_gene: TRBV7-9; d_gene: TRBD1; j_gene: TRBJ1-1; CDR3nt: TGTGCCAGCAGCTTGGACAGGGTGGAAGTTCGCTGGAGCACTGAAGCTTTCTTT; CDR3aa: CASSLDRVEVRWSTEAFF
abundance: few; v_gene: TRBV13; d_gene: -; j_gene: TRBJ1-1; CDR3nt: TGTGCCAGCAGCTTGGTTCAGGGCTACATGAACACTGAAGCTTTCTTT; CDR3aa: CASSLVQGYMNTEAFF
abundance: -; v_gene: TRBV5-1; d_gene: -; j_gene: TRBJ2-7; CDR3nt: TGCGCCAGCAGCTTGAGTGGAGGGGGCGCCTACAATGAGCAGTACTTC; CDR3aa: CASSLSGGGAYNEQYF
abundance: many; v_gene: TRBV7-2; d_gene: TRBD2; j_gene: TRBJ2-3; CDR3nt: TGTGCCAGCAGCTCGCTAGCGGGGGGGCAGGGTACGCAGTATTTT; CDR3aa: CASSSLAGGQGTQYF
abundance: -; v_gene: TRBV7-2; d_gene: TRBD1; j_gene: TRBJ1-2; CDR3nt: TGTGCCAGCAGCTTAGGGACCCACTTACGACAGGGGCGAGGCTACACCTTC; CDR3aa: CASSLGTHLRQGRGYTF
abundance: few; v_gene: TRBV4-2; d_gene: -; j_gene: TRBJ1-1; CDR3nt: TGTGCCAGCAGCCAGAGCTGGAACACTGAAGCTTTCTTT; CDR3aa: CASSQSWNTEAFF
abundance: -; v_gene: TRBV28; d_gene: -; j_gene: TRBJ1-2; CDR3nt: TGTGCCAGCGGGGCCCCAGTTAACTATGGCTACACCTTC; CDR3aa: CASGAPVNYGYTF
abundance: once; v_gene: TRBV9; d_gene: -; j_gene: TRBJ2-3; CDR3nt: TGTGCCAGCAGCGACCAGGCCGGGGGTTATACAGCAGATACGCAGTATTTT; CDR3aa: CASSDQAGGYTADTQYF
abundance: few; v_gene: TRBV6-1; d_gene: -; j_gene: TRBJ1-5; CDR3nt: TGTGCCAGCAGGGGGGGCGGGGGAAGTCAGCCCCAGCATTTT; CDR3aa: CASRGGGGSQPQHF
abundance: many; v_gene: TRBV7-2; d_gene: TRBD2; j_gene: TRBJ2-3; CDR3nt: TGTGCCAGCAGCTTATTGGCTAGCGGGATTAGCACAGATACGCAGTATTTT; CDR3aa: CASSLLASGISTDTQYF
abundance: -; v_gene: TRBV4-2; d_gene: TRBD1; j_gene: TRBJ2-2; CDR3nt: TGTGCCAGCAGCCAGGCCGGGACAGCAAACACCGGGGAGCTGTTTTTT; CDR3aa: CASSQAGTANTGELFF
abundance: -; v_gene: TRBV5-1; d_gene: -; j_gene: TRBJ1-1; CDR3nt: TGCGCCAGCAGCTTGGTTAGTGGGGAATGGAGTGAAGCTTTCTTT; CDR3aa: CASSLVSGEWSEAFF
abundance: few; v_gene: TRBV4-1; d_gene: -; j_gene: TRBJ2-7; CDR3nt: TGCGCCAGCAGCCAAGATCGAGACAGCGACATGTACGAGCAGTACTTC; CDR3aa: CASSQDRDSDMYEQYF
abundance: -; v_gene: TRBV12-3/TRBV12-4; d_gene: TRBD1; j_gene: TRBJ2-3; CDR3nt: TGTGCCAGCAGTATGGACAGGACGAGTCTCGATACGCAGTATTTT; CDR3aa: CASSMDRTSLDTQYF
abundance: -; v_gene: TRBV5-1; d_gene: TRBD1; j_gene: TRBJ2-7; CDR3nt: TGCGCCAGCCAACAGTCCGGGACAGGGGGTGACGAGCAGTACTTC; CDR3aa: CASQQSGTGGDEQYF
abundance: few; v_gene: TRBV5-1; d_gene: TRBD2; j_gene: TRBJ2-1; CDR3nt: TGCGCCAGCTTCGAGGGGACTAGCCCACAGAATGAGCAGTTCTTC; CDR3aa: CASFEGTSPQNEQFF
abundance: -; v_gene: TRBV12-3/TRBV12-4; d_gene: TRBD1; j_gene: TRBJ2-7; CDR3nt: TGTGCCAGCAGTTTTGGACAGGGTCCCTACGAGCAGTACTTC; CDR3aa: CASSFGQGPYEQYF
abundance: -; v_gene: TRBV7-3; d_gene: TRBD2; j_gene: TRBJ2-1; CDR3nt: TGTGCCAGCAGCCCAGAGGGACTATCCCTCGATGAGCAGTTCTTC; CDR3aa: CASSPEGLSLDEQFF
abundance: few; v_gene: TRBV29-1; d_gene: -; j_gene: TRBJ2-5; CDR3nt: TGCAGCTTCTACGACCATTCACTAACGGAGACCCAGTACTTC; CDR3aa: CSFYDHSLTETQYF
abundance: -; v_gene: TRBV7-8; d_gene: TRBD2; j_gene: TRBJ2-3; CDR3nt: TGTGCCAGCAGCTTAAAGCGGGGGGGCCGGAGAGATACGCAGTATTTT; CDR3aa: CASSLKRGGRRDTQYF
abundance: -; v_gene: TRBV25-1; d_gene: -; j_gene: TRBJ1-4; CDR3nt: TGTGCCAGCAGTGACGACAGACTTAATGAAAAACTGTTTTTT; CDR3aa: CASSDDRLNEKLFF
abundance: -; v_gene: TRBV5-1; d_gene: TRBD2; j_gene: TRBJ2-1; CDR3nt: TGCGCCAGCAGCCCTAGCGGGATTGACTACAATGAGCAGTTCTTC; CDR3aa: CASSPSGIDYNEQFF
abundance: -; v_gene: TRBV27; d_gene: -; j_gene: TRBJ1-2; CDR3nt: TGTGCCAGCAGTTTATCGGGGGGCTCTGGCTACACCTTC; CDR3aa: CASSLSGGSGYTF
abundance: -; v_gene: TRBV6-5; d_gene: -; j_gene: TRBJ2-7; CDR3nt: TGTGCCAGCAGCACCCGGGAGTACTCCTACGAGCAGTACTTC; CDR3aa: CASSTREYSYEQYF
abundance: -; v_gene: TRBV15; d_gene: -; j_gene: TRBJ1-1; CDR3nt: TGTGCCACCAGCAGCAGGATGAACACTGAAGCTTTCTTT; CDR3aa: CATSSRMNTEAFF
abundance: -; v_gene: TRBV18; d_gene: TRBD1; j_gene: TRBJ1-2; CDR3nt: TGTGCCAGCTCACCACCAGACAGGGAGCTCTATGGCTACACCTTC; CDR3aa: CASSPPDRELYGYTF
abundance: -; v_gene: TRBV4-1; d_gene: -; j_gene: TRBJ2-3; CDR3nt: TGCGCCAGCAGCCAAGAAACCGTCACAGATACGCAGTATTTT; CDR3aa: CASSQETVTDTQYF
abundance: -; v_gene: TRBV20-1; d_gene: TRBD2; j_gene: TRBJ2-1; CDR3nt: TGCAGTGCTAAACTAGCGGGGGGGGGAAATGAGCAGTTCTTC; CDR3aa: CSAKLAGGGNEQFF
abundance: -; v_gene: TRBV6-2/TRBV6-3; d_gene: TRBD1; j_gene: TRBJ1-1; CDR3nt: TGTGCCAGCGCGGGACAGGGCGCCCTCGAAGCTTTCTTT; CDR3aa: CASAGQGALEAFF